This TCR beta chain was recovered during a study of T cells after yellow fever vaccination. Study-wide points: Clones that expanded after primary vaccination mostly reappeared after the booster (96% CD4, 75% to 90% CD8). A faster peak, day 5 versus 15, was reached by the weaker secondary response. FACS-sorted repertoires could harbor abundant contaminating bulk-population clonotypes.

This clonotype was recorded at least ten times. Its target is unknown. Researchers made TCR cDNA using 5'RACE template switching, and this step added a universal primer site and UMIs. TCRdb processed the 5' RACE reads anew with MiXCR; each CDR3 protein has one entry. The profile shows over 300,000 distinct CDR3 sequences, approximately 4% of them singletons. Germline V gene sequence: CDR1 DFQATT, CDR2 SNEGSKA (reference sequence). The CDR3 covers 14 residues. Trimming pared 0 bases from V and 2 bases from J, leaving 11 bases between. This sequence was found in a man between 18 and 35 years old who received the YFV17D yellow fever vaccine. The material sequenced was PBMCs, taken 5 days after the yellow fever booster vaccination. The chain links TRBV20-1 to TRBJ2-7; D unclear. The CDR3 DNA is TGCAGTGCTAGAGATCGCGTATTAACCTACGAGCAGTACGTC. Translating it yields CSARDRVLTYEQYV.